This T cell receptor beta chain was identified in a study of cytomegalovirus exposure and HLA in healthy donors. Here immunoSEQ multiplex PCR was the method, and the copy in TCRdb shows in-frame clones only, minus some. The sample has about 190,000 clones; 75% to 90% are singletons. On this clone itself: No antigen is known for it.

Trimming left V 0 bases short and J 6 bases short, with 16 bases between. This CDR3 comprises 16 residues. Looked up from germline, CDR1 is SGHRS and CDR2 is YFSETQ. Overall study results and limits: Rare TCR sequences predominated, though certain public TCRs were found in many donors. Reportedly, diagnosis of cytomegalovirus status by the classifier showed high specificity and sensitivity. Cytomegalovirus association was listed for around 180 TCR beta chains. According to a subsequent analysis, TCR clusters identified in the first cohort showed a tendency to co-occur across the 120 validation repertoires.

This chain uses TRBV5-1 with TRBJ2-1; a possible D gene is TRBD1 (5 bases). The clonotype comes from a man younger than 35 in good health and CMV-seropositive. Input material: PBMCs. The CDR3 bases are TGCGCCAGCAGCTTGGAGGCTGGGGCCCTTAGCAATGAGCAGTTCTTC. Translation: CASSLEAGALSNEQFF.